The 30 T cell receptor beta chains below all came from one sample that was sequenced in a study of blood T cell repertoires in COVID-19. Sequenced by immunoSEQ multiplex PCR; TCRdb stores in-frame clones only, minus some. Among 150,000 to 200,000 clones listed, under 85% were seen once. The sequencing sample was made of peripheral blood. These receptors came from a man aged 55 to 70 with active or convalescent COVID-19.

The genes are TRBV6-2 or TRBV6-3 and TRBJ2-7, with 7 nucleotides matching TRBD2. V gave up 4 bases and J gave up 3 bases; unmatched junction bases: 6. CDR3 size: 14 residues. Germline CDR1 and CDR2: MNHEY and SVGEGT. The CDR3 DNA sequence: TGTGCCAGCAGTTTCCTAGCGGTGGGCTACGAGCAGTACTTC. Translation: CASSFLAVGYEQYF.

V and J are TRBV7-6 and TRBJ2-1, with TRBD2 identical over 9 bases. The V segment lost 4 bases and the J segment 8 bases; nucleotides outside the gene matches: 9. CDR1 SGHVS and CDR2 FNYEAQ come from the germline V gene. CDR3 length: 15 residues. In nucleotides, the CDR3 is TGTGCCAGCAGCTATTTGCCTAGCGGGAAAGATGAGCAGTTCTTC. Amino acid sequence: CASSYLPSGKDEQFF.

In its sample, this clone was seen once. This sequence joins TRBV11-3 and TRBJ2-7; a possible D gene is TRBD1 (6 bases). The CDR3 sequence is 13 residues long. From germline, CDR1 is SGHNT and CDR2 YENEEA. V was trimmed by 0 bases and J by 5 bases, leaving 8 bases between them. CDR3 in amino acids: CASSLDRGNEQYF. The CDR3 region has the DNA TGTGCCAGCAGCTTAGATAGGGGGAACGAGCAGTACTTC. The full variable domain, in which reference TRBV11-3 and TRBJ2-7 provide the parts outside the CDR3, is EAGVVQSPRYKIIEKKQPVAFWCNPISGHNTLYWYLQNLGQGPELLIRYENEEAVDDSQLPKDRFSAERLKGVDSTLKIQPAELGDSAVYLCASSLDRGNEQYFGPGTRLTVT.

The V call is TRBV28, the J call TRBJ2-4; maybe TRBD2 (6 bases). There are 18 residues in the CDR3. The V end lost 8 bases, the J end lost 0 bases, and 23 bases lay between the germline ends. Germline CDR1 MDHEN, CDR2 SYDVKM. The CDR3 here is CASLRARDSGLAKNIQYF. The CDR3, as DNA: TGTGCCAGCTTACGAGCCAGGGATTCGGGACTAGCCAAAAACATTCAGTACTTC.

The CDR3 coding sequence is TGTGCCAGCAGTCTTCTTCCGGGACAGGGTCTCGGGGAGCTGTTTTTT. It specifies CASSLLPGQGLGELFF. The chain carries TRBV28 and TRBJ2-2, with 9 bases lining up with TRBD1. This CDR3 has 16 amino acids. The V gene end was trimmed by 5 bases and the J gene end by 7 bases; junction bases not matched to a gene: 11. Germline CDR1 and CDR2: MDHEN and SYDVKM. Drawing the rest from reference TRBV28 and TRBJ2-2, the complete variable domain is DVKVTQSSRYLVKRTGEKVFLECVQDMDHENMFWYRQDPGLGLRLIYFSYDVKMKEKGDIPEGYSVSREKKERFSLILESASTNQTSMYLCASSLLPGQGLGELFFGEGSRLTVL.

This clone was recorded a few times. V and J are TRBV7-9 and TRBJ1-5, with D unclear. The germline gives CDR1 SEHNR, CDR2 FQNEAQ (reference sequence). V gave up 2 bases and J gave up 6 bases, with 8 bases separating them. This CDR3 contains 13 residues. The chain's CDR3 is CASSLNGGQPQHF. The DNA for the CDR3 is TGTGCCAGCAGCTTAAACGGTGGTCAGCCCCAGCATTTT.

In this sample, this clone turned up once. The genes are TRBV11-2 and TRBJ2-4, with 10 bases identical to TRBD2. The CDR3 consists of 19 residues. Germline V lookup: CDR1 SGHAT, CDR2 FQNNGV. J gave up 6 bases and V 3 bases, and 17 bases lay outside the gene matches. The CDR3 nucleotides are TGTGCCAGCAGCTTTTCCCTCACTAGCGGGAAACCCCCGGGAAACATTCAGTACTTC. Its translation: CASSFSLTSGKPPGNIQYF. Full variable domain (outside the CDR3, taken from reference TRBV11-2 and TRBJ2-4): EAGVAQSPRYKIIEKRQSVAFWCNPISGHATLYWYQQILGQGPKLLIQFQNNGVVDDSQLPKDRFSAERLKGVDSTLKIQPAKLEDSAVYLCASSFSLTSGKPPGNIQYFGAGTRLSVL.

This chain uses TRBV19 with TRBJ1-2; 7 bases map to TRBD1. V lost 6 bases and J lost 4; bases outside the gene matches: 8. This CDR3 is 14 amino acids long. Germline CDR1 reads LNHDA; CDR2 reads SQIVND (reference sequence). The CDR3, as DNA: TGTGCCAGTAGATCCGGGACAGAAATCTATGGCTACACCTTC. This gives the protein CASRSGTEIYGYTF. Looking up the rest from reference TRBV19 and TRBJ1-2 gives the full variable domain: DGGITQSPKYLFRKEGQNVTLSCEQNLNHDAMYWYRQDPGQGLRLIYYSQIVNDFQKGDIAEGYSVSREKKESFPLTVTSAQKNPTAFYLCASRSGTEIYGYTFGSGTRLTVV.

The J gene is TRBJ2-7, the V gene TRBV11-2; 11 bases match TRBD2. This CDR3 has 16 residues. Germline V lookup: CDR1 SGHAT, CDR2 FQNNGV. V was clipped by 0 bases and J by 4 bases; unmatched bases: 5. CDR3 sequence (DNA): TGTGCCAGCAGCTTAGAACTAGCGGGAGAGCCTTACGAGCAGTACTTC. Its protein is CASSLELAGEPYEQYF.

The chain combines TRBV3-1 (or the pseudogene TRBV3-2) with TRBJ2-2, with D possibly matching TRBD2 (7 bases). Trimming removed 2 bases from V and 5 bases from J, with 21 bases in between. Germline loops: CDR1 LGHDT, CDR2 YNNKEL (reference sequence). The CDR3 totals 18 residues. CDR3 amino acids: CASSQRSSRTRGTGELFF. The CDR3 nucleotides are TGTGCCAGCAGCCAACGAAGTAGCCGGACTAGGGGGACCGGGGAGCTGTTTTTT.

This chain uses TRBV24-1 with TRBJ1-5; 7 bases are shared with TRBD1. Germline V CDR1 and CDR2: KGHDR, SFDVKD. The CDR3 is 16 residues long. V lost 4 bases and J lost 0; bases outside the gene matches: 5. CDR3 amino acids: CATSDATGFSNQPQHF. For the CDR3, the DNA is TGTGCCACCAGTGACGCGACAGGGTTTAGCAATCAGCCCCAGCATTTT.

CDR3 sequence (DNA): TGTGCCAGCAGTTACTCGGTGGGCAGGGCCTTCGATTACCCCCAGCATTTT. It translates to CASSYSVGRAFDYPQHF. J is TRBJ1-5 and V is TRBV6-2 or TRBV6-3; D possibly corresponds to TRBD1 (5 bases). Germline V lookup: CDR1 MNHEY, CDR2 SVGEGT. The CDR3 length is 17 residues. V was cut by 0 bases and J by 10 bases, with 22 bases left in between.

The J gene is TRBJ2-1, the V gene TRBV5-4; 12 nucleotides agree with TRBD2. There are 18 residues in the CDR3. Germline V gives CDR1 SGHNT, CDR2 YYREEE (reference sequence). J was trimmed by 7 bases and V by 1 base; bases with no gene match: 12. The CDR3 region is CASSLSLRLAGEGNEQFF. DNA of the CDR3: TGTGCCAGCAGCTTGTCATTGAGACTAGCGGGAGAAGGGAATGAGCAGTTCTTC.

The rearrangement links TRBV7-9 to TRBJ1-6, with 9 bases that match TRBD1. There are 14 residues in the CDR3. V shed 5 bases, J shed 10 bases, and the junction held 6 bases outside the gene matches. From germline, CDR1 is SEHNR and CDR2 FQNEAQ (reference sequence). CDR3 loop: CASSGGQGFSPLHF. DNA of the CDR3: TGTGCCAGCAGCGGGGGACAGGGTTTCTCACCCCTCCACTTT.

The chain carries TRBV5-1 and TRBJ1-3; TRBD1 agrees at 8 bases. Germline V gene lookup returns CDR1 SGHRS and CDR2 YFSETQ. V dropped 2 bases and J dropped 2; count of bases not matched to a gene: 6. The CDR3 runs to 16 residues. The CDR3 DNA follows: TGCGCCAGCAGCTTTAAAGGGACAGGCGCTGGAAACACCATATATTTT. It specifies CASSFKGTGAGNTIYF.

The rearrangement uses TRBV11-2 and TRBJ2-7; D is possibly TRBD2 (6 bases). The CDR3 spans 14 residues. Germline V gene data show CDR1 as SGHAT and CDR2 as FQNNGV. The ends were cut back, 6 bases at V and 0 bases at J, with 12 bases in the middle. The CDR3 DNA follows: TGTGCCAGCAGGCCGCGGGGAGTCTCCTACGAGCAGTACTTC. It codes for CASRPRGVSYEQYF.

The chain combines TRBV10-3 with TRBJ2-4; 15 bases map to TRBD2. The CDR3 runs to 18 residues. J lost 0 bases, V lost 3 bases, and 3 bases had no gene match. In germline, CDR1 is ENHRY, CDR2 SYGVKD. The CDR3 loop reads CAISEGLAGGGAKNIQYF. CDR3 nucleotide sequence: TGTGCCATCAGTGAAGGACTAGCGGGAGGGGGAGCCAAAAACATTCAGTACTTC.

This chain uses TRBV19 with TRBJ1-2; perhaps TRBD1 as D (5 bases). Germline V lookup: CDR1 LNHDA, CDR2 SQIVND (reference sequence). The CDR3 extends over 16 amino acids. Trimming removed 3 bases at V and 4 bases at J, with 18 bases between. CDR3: CASSMEQGGAAYGYTF. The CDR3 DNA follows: TGTGCCAGTAGTATGGAACAAGGAGGGGCCGCCTATGGCTACACCTTC.

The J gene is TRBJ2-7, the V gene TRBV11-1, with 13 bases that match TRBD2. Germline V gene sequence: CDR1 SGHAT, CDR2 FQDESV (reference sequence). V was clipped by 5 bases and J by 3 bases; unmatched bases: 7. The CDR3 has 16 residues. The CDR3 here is CASSVGTSGTDYEQYF. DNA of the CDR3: TGTGCCAGCAGCGTTGGGACTAGCGGGACGGACTACGAGCAGTACTTC.

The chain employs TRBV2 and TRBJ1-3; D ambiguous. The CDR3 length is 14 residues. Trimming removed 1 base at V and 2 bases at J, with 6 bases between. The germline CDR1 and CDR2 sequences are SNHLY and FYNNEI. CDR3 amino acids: CASSEDGAGNTIYF. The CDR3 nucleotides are TGTGCCAGCAGTGAAGACGGGGCTGGAAACACCATATATTTT.

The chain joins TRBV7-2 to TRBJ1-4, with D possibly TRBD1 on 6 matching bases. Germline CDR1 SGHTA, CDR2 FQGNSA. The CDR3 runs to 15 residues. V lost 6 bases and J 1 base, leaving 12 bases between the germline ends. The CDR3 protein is CASRFGQLTNEKLFF. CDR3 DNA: TGTGCCAGCAGATTCGGACAGCTAACTAATGAAAAACTGTTTTTT.

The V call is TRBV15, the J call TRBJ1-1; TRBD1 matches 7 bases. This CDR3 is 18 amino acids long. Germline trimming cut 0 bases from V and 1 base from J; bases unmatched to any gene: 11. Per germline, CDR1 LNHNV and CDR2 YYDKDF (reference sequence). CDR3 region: CATSRELRGRARNTEAFF. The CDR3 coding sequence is TGTGCCACCAGCAGAGAATTAAGGGGGCGCGCGAGGAACACTGAAGCTTTCTTT.

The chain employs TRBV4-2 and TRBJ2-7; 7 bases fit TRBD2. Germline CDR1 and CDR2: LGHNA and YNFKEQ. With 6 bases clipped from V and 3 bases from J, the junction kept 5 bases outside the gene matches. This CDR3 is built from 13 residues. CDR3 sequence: CASSLERDYEQYF. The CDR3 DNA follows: TGTGCCAGCAGTCTGGAGCGGGACTACGAGCAGTACTTC.

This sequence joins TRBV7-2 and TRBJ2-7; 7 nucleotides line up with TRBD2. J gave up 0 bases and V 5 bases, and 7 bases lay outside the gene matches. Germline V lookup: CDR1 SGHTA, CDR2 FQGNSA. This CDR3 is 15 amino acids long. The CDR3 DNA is TGTGCCAGCAGCAGAAGCGGGACGAGCTCCTACGAGCAGTACTTC. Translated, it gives CASSRSGTSSYEQYF.

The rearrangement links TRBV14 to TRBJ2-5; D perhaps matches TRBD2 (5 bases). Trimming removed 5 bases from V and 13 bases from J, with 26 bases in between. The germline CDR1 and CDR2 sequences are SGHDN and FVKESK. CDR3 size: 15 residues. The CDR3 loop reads CASSDLLGNLGLRYF. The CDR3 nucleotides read TGTGCCAGCAGCGACCTACTAGGGAATCTAGGCCTTCGGTACTTC.

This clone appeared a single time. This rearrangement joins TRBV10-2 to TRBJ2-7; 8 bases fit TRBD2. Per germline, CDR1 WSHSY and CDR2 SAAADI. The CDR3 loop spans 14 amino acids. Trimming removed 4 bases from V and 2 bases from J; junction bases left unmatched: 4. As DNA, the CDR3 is TGCGCCAGCAGTGGGGCGGGAGGCGCCTACGAGCAGTACTTC. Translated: CASSGAGGAYEQYF.

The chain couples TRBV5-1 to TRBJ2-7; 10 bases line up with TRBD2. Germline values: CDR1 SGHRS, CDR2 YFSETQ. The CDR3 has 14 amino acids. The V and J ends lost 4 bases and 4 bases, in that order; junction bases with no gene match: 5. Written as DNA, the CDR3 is TGCGCCAGCAGCACTAGCGGGAATGCTTACGAGCAGTACTTC. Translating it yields CASSTSGNAYEQYF.

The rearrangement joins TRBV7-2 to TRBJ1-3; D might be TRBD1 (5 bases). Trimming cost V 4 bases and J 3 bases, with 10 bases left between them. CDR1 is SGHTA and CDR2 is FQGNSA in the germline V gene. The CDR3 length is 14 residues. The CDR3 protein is CASSWRDGGNTIYF. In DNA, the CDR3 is TGTGCCAGCAGCTGGCGGGACGGTGGAAACACCATATATTTT.

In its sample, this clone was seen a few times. As DNA, the CDR3 is TGTGCCAGCAGTTCCGGGAGTCAGAATGAGCAGTTCTTC. Its translation is CASSSGSQNEQFF. V and J are TRBV27 and TRBJ2-1; the D gene is possibly TRBD2 (6 bases). The CDR3 length is 13 residues. Between the trimmed V and J ends, which lost 4 bases and 7 bases, there was a span of 11 bases. From germline, CDR1 is MNHEY and CDR2 SMNVEV (reference sequence).

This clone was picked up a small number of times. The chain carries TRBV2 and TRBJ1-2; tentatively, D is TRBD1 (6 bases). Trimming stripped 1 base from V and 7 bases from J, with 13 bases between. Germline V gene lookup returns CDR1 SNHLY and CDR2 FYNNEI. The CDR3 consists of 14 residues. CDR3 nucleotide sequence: TGTGCCAGCAGTGAAGGGCGGCAGGGGAGTGGCTACACCTTC. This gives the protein CASSEGRQGSGYTF.